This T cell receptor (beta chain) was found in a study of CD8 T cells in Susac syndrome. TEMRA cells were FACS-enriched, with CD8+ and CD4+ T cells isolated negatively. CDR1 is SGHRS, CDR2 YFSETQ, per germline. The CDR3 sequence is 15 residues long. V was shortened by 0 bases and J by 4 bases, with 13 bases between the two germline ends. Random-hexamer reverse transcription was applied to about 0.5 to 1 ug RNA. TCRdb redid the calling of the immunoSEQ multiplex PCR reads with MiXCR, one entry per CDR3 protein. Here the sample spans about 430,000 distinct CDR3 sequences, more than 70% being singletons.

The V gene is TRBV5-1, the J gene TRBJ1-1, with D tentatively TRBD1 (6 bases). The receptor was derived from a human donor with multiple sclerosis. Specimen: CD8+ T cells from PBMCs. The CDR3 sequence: CASSLAGEGGTEAFF. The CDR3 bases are TGCGCCAGCAGCTTGGCCGGTGAAGGGGGCACTGAAGCTTTCTTT. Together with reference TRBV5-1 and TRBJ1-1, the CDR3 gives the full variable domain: KAGVTQTPRYLIKTRGQQVTLSCSPISGHRSVSWYQQTPGQGLQFLFEYFSETQRNKGNFPGRFSGRQFSNSRSEMNVSTLELGDSALYLCASSLAGEGGTEAFFGQGTRLTVV.